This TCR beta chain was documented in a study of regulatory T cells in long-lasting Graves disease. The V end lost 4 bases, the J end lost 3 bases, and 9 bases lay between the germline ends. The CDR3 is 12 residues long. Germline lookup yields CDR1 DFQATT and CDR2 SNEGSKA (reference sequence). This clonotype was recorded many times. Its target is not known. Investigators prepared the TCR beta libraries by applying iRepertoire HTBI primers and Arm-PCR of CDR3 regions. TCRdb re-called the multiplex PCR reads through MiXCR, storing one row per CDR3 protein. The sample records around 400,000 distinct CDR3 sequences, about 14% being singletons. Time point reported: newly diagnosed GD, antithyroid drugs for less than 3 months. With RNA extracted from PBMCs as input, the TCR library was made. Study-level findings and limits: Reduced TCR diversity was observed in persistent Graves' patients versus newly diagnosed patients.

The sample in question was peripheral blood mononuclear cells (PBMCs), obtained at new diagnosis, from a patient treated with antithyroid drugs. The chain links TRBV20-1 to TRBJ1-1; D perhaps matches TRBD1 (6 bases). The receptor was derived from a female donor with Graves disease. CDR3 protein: CSATQGYTEAFF. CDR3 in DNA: TGCAGTGCTACGCAGGGGTACACTGAAGCTTTCTTT.